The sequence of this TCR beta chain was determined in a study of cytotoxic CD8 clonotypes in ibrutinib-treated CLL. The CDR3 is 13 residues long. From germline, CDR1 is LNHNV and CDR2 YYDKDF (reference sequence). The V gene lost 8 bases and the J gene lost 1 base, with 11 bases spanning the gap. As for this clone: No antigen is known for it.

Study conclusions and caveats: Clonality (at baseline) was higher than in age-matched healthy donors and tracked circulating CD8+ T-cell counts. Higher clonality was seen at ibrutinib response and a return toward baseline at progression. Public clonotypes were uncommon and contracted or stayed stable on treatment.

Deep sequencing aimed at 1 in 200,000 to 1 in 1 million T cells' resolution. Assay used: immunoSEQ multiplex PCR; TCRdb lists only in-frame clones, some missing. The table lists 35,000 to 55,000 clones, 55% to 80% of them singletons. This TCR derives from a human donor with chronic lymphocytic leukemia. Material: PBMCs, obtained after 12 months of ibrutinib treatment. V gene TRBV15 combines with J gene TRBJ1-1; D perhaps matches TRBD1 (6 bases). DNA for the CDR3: TGTGCCACCGGGACAACTACGAACACTGAAGCTTTCTTT. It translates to CATGTTTNTEAFF.